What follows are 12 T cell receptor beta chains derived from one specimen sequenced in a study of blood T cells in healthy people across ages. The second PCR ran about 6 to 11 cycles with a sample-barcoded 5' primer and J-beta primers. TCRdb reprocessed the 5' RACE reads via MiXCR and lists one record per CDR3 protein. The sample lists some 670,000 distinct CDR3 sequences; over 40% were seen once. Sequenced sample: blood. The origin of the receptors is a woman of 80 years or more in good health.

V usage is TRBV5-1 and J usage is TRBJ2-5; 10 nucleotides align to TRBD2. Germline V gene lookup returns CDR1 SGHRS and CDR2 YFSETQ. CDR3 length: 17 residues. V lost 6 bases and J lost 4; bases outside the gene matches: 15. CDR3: CASNAASGGTGRETQYF. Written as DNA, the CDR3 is TGCGCCAGCAACGCCGCTAGCGGGGGAACGGGGCGAGAGACCCAGTACTTC.

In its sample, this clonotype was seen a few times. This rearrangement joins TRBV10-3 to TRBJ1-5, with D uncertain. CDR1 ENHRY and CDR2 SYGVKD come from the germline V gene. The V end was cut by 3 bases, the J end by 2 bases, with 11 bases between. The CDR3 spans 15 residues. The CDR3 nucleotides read TGTGCCATCAGTGAAGTCCCCGGGGGCAATCAGCCCCAGCATTTT. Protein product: CAISEVPGGNQPQHF.

This CDR3 reads CSARQGQGRYYEQYF. CDR3 in DNA: TGCAGTGCTAGACAGGGACAGGGGCGATACTACGAGCAGTACTTC. The gene calls are TRBV20-1 and TRBJ2-7, with TRBD1 matching over 10 bases. The junction had 7 bases not matched to a gene; V was cut back by 2 bases and J by 3 bases. Germline CDR1 and CDR2: DFQATT and SNEGSKA (reference sequence). The CDR3 contains 15 residues.

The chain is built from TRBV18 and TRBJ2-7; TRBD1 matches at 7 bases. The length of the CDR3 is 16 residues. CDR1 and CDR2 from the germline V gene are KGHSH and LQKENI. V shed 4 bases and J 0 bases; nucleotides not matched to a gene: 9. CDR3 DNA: TGTGCCAGCTCACGTGTACAGGGGTTCGACTCCTACGAGCAGTACTTC. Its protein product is CASSRVQGFDSYEQYF.

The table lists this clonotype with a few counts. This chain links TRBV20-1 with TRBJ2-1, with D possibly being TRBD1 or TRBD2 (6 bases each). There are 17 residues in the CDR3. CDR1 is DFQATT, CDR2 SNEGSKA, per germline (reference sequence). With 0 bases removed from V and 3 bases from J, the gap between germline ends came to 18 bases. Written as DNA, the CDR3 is TGCAGTGCTAGAGAGGGGGCGGGGCTTGGTGGCTACAATGAGCAGTTCTTC. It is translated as CSAREGAGLGGYNEQFF.

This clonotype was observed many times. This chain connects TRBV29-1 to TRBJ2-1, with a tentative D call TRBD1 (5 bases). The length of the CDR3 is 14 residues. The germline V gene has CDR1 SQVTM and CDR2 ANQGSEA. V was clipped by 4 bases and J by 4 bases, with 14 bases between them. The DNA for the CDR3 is TGCAGCGTTGTAGCACAGGTGCCTTACAATGAGCAGTTCTTC. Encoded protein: CSVVAQVPYNEQFF.

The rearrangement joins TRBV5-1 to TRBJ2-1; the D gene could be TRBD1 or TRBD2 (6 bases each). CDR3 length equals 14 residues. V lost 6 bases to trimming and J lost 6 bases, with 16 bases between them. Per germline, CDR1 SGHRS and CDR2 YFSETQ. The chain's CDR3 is CASIGGRGGNEQFF. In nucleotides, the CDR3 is TGCGCCAGCATCGGGGGCAGGGGCGGCAATGAGCAGTTCTTC. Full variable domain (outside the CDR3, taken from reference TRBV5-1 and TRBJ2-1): KAGVTQTPRYLIKTRGQQVTLSCSPISGHRSVSWYQQTPGQGLQFLFEYFSETQRNKGNFPGRFSGRQFSNSRSEMNVSTLELGDSALYLCASIGGRGGNEQFFGPGTRLTVL.

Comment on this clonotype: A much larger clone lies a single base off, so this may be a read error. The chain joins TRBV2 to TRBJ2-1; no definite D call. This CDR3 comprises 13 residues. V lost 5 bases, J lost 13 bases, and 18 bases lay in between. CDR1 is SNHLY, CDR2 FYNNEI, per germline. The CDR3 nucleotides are TGTGCCAGCAGTTTCCCGGGCACGGAGACCCAGTTCTTC. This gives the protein CASSFPGTETQFF.

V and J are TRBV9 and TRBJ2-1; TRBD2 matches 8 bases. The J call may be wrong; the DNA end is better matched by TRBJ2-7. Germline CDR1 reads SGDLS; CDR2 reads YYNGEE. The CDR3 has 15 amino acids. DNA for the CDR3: TGTGCCAGCGGCGCCCGGACTAGCAGCCACAATGAGCAGTACTTC. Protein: CASGARTSSHNEQYF.

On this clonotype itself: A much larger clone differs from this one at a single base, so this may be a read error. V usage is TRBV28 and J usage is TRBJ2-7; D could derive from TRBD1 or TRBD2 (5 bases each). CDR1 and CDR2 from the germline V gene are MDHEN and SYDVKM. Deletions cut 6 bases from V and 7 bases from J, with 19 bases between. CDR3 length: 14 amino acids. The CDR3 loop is CASRMAGTNNEQYF. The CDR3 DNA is TGTGCCAGCAGAATGGCCGGGACGAACAATGAGCAGTACTTC.

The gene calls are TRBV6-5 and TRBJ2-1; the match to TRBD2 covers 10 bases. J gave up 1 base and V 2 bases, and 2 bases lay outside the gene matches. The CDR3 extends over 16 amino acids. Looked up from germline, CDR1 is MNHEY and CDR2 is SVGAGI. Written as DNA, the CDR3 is TGTGCCAGCAGTTACGAAGCGGGAGGGTCCTACAATGAGCAGTTCTTC. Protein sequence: CASSYEAGGSYNEQFF.

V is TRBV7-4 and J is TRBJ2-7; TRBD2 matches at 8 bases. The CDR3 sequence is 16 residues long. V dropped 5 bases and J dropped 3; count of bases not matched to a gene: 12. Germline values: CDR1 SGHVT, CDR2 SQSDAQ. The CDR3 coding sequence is TGTGCCAGCAGCCCGAAGGGACTAGTCTTGCTCTACGAGCAGTACTTC. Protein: CASSPKGLVLLYEQYF.